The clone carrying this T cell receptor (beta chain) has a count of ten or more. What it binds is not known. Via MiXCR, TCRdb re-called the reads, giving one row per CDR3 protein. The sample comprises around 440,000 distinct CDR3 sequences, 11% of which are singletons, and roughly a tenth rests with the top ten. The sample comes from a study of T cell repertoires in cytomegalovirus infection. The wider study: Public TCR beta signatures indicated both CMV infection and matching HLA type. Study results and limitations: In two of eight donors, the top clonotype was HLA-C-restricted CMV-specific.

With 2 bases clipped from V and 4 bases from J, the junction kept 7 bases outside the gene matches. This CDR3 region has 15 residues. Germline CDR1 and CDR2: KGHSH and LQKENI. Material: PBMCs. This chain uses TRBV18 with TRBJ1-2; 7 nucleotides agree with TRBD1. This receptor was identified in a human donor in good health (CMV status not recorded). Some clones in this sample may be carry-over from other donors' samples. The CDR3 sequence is CASSPTTGTAYGYTF. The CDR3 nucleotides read TGTGCCAGCTCACCAACTACCGGGACAGCCTATGGCTACACCTTC. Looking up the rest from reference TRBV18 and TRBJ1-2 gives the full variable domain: NAGVMQNPRHLVRRRGQEARLRCSPMKGHSHVYWYRQLPEEGLKFMVYLQKENIIDESGMPKERFSAEFPKEGPSILRIQQVVRGDSAAYFCASSPTTGTAYGYTFGSGTRLTVV.